The sequence of this T cell receptor beta chain was determined in a study of PD-L1 blockade in urothelial cancer. The time point: peripheral blood 6 weeks after treatment start. This clone was observed a single time. Method: immunoSEQ multiplex PCR; TCRdb's copy keeps in-frame clones and lacks some. The table shows around 69,000 clones, with around 93% occurring only once. CDR1 and CDR2 (germline): MNHNS, SASEGT. V was shortened by 8 bases and J by 0 bases, with 10 bases between the two germline ends. The CDR3 extends over 13 amino acids. This clonotype originated in a woman older than 75 with urothelial cancer. The sequenced sample was PBMCs, obtained around atezolizumab (anti-PD-L1) treatment. The chain couples TRBV6-1 to TRBJ1-2; no firm D call. The CDR3 spells CASGPGTNYGYTF. DNA for the CDR3: TGTGCCAGCGGCCCGGGAACTAACTATGGCTACACCTTC.